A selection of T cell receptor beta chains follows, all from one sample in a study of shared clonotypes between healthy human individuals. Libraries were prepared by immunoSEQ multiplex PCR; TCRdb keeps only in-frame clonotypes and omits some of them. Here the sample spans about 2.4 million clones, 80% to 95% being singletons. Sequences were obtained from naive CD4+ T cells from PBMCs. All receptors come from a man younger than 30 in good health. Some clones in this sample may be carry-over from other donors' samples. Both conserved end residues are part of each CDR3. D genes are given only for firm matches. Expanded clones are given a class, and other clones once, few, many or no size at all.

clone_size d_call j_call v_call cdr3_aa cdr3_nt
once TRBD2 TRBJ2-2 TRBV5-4 CASSLLAANTGELFF TGTGCCAGCAGTCTTCTAGCGGCGAACACCGGGGAGCTGTTTTTT
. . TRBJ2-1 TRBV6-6 CASSYLDGGYNEQFF TGTGCCAGCAGTTACCTTGATGGAGGGTACAATGAGCAGTTCTTC
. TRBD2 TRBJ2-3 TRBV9 CASSELAGVHADTQYF TGTGCCAGCAGCGAGTTAGCGGGAGTACATGCAGATACGCAGTATTTT
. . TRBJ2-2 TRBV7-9 CASSLALQTNTGELFF TGTGCCAGCAGCTTAGCTCTACAGACGAACACCGGGGAGCTGTTTTTT
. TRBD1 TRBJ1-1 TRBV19 CASSMDRDATEAFF TGTGCCAGTAGTATGGACAGGGACGCCACTGAAGCTTTCTTT
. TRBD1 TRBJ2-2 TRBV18 CASSPLGQGYTGELFF TGTGCCAGCTCACCACTTGGACAGGGATACACCGGGGAGCTGTTTTTT
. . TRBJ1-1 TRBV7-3 CASSLIGNTEAFF TGTGCCAGCAGCTTAATCGGGAATACTGAAGCTTTCTTT
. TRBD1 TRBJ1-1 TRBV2 CASSEQGAHTEAFF TGTGCCAGCAGCGAACAGGGGGCGCACACTGAAGCTTTCTTT
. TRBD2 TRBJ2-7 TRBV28 CASSSGGSSYEQYF TGTGCCAGCAGCTCGGGCGGGAGCTCCTACGAGCAGTACTTC
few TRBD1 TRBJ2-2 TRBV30 CAWSSGQALGTGELFF TGTGCCTGGAGTTCGGGACAGGCCCTTGGCACCGGGGAGCTGTTTTTT
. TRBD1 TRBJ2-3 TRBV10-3 CAISRAPGQSTDTQYF TGTGCCATCAGTCGAGCCCCGGGACAGAGCACAGATACGCAGTATTTT
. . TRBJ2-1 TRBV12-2 CASRLRGGSYNEQFF TGTGCAAGTCGCCTAAGGGGCGGGAGCTACAATGAGCAGTTCTTC
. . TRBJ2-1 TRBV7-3 CASSLDGGYNEQFF TGTGCCAGCAGCTTGGACGGGGGATACAATGAGCAGTTCTTC
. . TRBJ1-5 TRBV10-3 CATQWGLNQPQHF TGTGCCACCCAATGGGGACTCAATCAGCCCCAGCATTTT
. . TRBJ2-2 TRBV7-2 CASSSDFFTGELFF TGTGCCAGCAGCTCCGATTTTTTCACCGGGGAGCTGTTTTTT
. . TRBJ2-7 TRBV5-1 CASSFDSIYEQYF TGCGCCAGCAGCTTTGACAGTATATACGAGCAGTACTTC
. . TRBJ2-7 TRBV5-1 CASSLGADTGYEQYF TGCGCCAGCAGCTTGGGCGCGGACACCGGCTACGAGCAGTACTTC
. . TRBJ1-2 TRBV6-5 CASSRAGFGYTF TGTGCCAGCAGTAGGGCCGGGTTTGGCTACACCTTC
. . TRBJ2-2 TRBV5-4 CASSSISSSGELFF TGTGCCAGCAGCTCGATCTCCAGCTCCGGGGAGCTGTTTTTT
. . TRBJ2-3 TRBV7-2 CASSLARSTDTQYF TGTGCCAGCAGCTTAGCAAGGAGTACAGATACGCAGTATTTT